The present entry profiles one TCR beta chain with its context. The table lists this clonotype with a few counts. What this receptor recognizes is not known. Base qualities are not at hand, and no much larger clone is one base apart. This was a case-control study nested in a cohort of healthcare workers in London, UK, who had nasopharyngeal swab PCR tests and blood samples taken every week. Healthcare workers were enrolled in the week of the UK lockdown, from 23 to 31 March 2020, and were followed every week for up to about 15 weeks. This sample was taken from a study of early T cells in non-severe SARS-CoV-2 infection (dated by TCRdb to the early 2020s). Regarding the complete study: Bulk RNA from unsorted whole blood was used for TCR sequencing, so alpha and beta chains could not be paired. Overall study results and their limits: VDJdb matching was skewed toward anti-spike CD8 responses, so virus-specific expansions were likely underestimated and private and CD4 specificities were missed.

The CDR3 runs 13 amino acids, cysteine and phenylalanine included. The kept DNA is CDR3 alone, 39 bases in frame from the first base. Compared with germline, V lacks 3 bases and J lacks 5 bases; bases without a gene match: 5. From a lookup of the germline V gene, CDR1 and CDR2 are SGDLS and YYNGEE. Library preparation employed 5' RACE. Sequencing used a NextSeq 500. In the TCR library protocol, unique molecular identifiers were attached to individual cDNA molecules to correct for PCR bias and sequencing error. Both TCR alpha and beta chains were sequenced, and tight co-correlation was observed between alpha and beta sequence abundances in each sample. Per the authors' processing: Decombinator V4 was used to perform V gene, J gene and CDR3 annotation of TCR sequences. Expanded TCRs were defined as changing significantly between any two time points under a Poisson model with p below 0.0001. TCR abundances were normalised to the total number of TCRs sequenced in each sample and reported as counts per million. TRAV1-2 paired with TRAJ12, TRAJ20 or TRAJ33 defined MAIT TCRs, while TRAV10 paired with TRAJ18 defined iNKT TCRs. VDJdb, accessed on 1 November 2021, was searched for TCRs annotated for CMV, EBV and SARS-CoV-2, and TCRs annotated for more than one antigen were excluded. Through fastp at Q25 and MiXCR, TCRdb rebuilt clones from the public reads, retaining in-frame beta chains. When rows share a CDR3 protein, they turn into one entry using the most common DNA and genes. None of the V and J calls come from the authors' own analysis; TCRdb made them. The sample table shows about 25,000 distinct CDR3 sequences, and roughly 4.9% are seen once. The ten top clones hold around a tenth of the sample.

This clonotype was obtained from an adult who was a healthcare worker with PCR-confirmed SARS-CoV-2 infection or an uninfected control (not recorded which). Rearrangement joined TRBV9 to TRBJ2-7, with TRBD2 identical over 7 junction bases. The specimen sequenced was whole blood. The nucleotide sequence is TGTGCCAGCAGCGCTGGGGGAGGGGACGAGCAGTACTTC. This yields the protein CASSAGGGDEQYF.